This TCR beta chain originates from a study of graft-versus-host responses after intestinal transplantation. Turning to the study itself: The transplants performed in recipients were multivisceral, liver-intestinal, or isolated intestinal. Recipients across the board were started on anti-thymocyte globulin induction, then kept on tacrolimus and steroids for about 3 years. Findings of the study overall: GvH clones turned up in recipient marrow; some had shown up first in ileum or blood.

Some clones are missing from TCRdb's copy, which holds only in-frame ones; the method was immunoSEQ multiplex PCR. The sample contains approximately 99,000 clones, about nine tenths of which appear only once. A remark on this clone: The antigen is not known.

Germline V gene data show CDR1 as MDHEN and CDR2 as SYDVKM. Trimming left V 3 bases short and J 5 bases short, with 14 bases between. The CDR3 is 14 residues long. This sequence was found in a human donor who was the organ donor for an intestinal transplant. Material: unstimulated CD4+ T cells sorted from spleen or lymph node cells, obtained before transplant. The gene calls are TRBV28 and TRBJ2-7; no reliable D call. The CDR3 nucleotides read TGTGCCAGCAGTTTCCTCCAGGTTATCCACGAGCAGTACTTC. This codes for CASSFLQVIHEQYF.